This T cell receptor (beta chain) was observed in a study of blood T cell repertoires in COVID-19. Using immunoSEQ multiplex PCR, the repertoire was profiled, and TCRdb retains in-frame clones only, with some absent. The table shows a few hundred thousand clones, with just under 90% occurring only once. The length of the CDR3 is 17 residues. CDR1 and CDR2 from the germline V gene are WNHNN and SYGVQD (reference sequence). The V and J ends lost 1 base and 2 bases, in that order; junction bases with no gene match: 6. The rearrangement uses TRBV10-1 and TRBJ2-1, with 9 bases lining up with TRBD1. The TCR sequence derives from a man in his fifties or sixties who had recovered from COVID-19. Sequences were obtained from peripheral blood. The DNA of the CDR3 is TGCGCCAGCAGTGAGTATGGGACAGGGATCACCTACAATGAGCAGTTCTTC. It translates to CASSEYGTGITYNEQFF.